This TCR beta chain derives from a study of technical replicates of blood from several donors. Libraries were prepared by immunoSEQ multiplex PCR; TCRdb keeps only in-frame clonotypes and omits some of them. This sample has over 60,000 clones; about 92% occur once, and the top ten carry about 0.25%. Germline CDR1 reads SQVTM; CDR2 reads ANQGSEA. This CDR3 spans 13 amino acids. After removal of 7 bases from V and 4 bases from J, the junction contained 9 bases not matched to a gene. The sequenced material came from T cells isolated from PBMCs. The J gene is TRBJ1-1, the V gene TRBV29-1; 7 nucleotides match TRBD1. The clonotype was recovered from a human donor in good health. For the CDR3, the DNA is TGCAGCGCTCCTTACTCAGGGGGCACTGAAGCTTTCTTT. Amino acid sequence: CSAPYSGGTEAFF.